A single T cell receptor beta chain is shown here with its context. The sample comes from a study of blood T cell repertoires in COVID-19. Study as a whole: Collection of acute and convalescent COVID-19 samples took place in the United States, Italy and Spain. Nucleic acid was either cDNA or gDNA, and it came from T cells, B-cell-depleted T cells, or PBMCs.

CDR1 and CDR2 from the germline V gene are SGHRS and YFSETQ. The trim removed 4 bases at V and 8 bases at J, leaving 11 bases unmatched. The length of the CDR3 is 14 residues. Per the original data handling: Estimation of nucleated cell counts relied on the amplification of reference gene primers. Data came from immunoSEQ multiplex PCR; TCRdb stores just in-frame clones and leaves some out. V, J and clone size reflect that table, while D and trimming were determined from the DNA. The repertoire includes about 74,000 clones, roughly 86% of them detected once, and less than 45% sits in the top ten. The V and J genes are TRBV5-1 and TRBJ1-1; 7 bases fit TRBD1. The sample consisted of peripheral blood. This receptor was identified in a man in his 70s with acute or convalescent COVID-19. The CDR3 region is CASSPRTGQKEAFF. The CDR3 bases are TGCGCCAGCAGCCCCCGGACAGGACAGAAAGAAGCTTTCTTT.